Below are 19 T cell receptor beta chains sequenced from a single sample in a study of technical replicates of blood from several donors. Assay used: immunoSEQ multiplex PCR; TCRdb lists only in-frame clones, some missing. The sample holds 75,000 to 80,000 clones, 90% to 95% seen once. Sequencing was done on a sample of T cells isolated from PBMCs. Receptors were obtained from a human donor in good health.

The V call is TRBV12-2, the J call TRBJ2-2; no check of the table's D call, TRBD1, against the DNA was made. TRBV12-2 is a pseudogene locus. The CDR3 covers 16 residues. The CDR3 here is CASRLRGQGGTGELFF. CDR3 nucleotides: TGTGCAAGTCGCTTAAGGGGACAGGGTGGCACCGGGGAGCTGTTTTTT.

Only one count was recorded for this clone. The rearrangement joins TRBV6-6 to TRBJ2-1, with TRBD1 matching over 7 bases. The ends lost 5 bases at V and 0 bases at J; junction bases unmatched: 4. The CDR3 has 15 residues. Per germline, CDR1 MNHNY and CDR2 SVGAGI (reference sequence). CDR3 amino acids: CASSPDRASYNEQFF. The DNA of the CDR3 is TGTGCCAGCAGTCCCGACAGGGCCTCCTACAATGAGCAGTTCTTC.

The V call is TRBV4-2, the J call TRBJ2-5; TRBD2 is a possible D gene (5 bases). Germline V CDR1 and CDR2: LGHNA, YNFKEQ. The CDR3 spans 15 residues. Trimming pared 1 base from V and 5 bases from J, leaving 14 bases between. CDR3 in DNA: TGTGCCAGCAGCCAAGTGTTTAGGGAGTGGGAGACCCAGTACTTC. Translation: CASSQVFREWETQYF.

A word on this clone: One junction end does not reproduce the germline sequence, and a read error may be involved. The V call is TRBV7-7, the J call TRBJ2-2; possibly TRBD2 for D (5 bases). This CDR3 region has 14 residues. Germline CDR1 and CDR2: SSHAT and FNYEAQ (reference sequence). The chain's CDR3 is CASSLGLNTGELFF. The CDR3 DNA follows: TGTGCTAGCAGCTTAGGACTGAACACCGGGGAGCTGTTTTTT.

DNA for the CDR3: TGCGCCAGCAGCCAAGAACGACAGGATGGGAACTATGGCTACACCTTC. Protein: CASSQERQDGNYGYTF. V gene TRBV4-3 combines with J gene TRBJ1-2, with D possibly TRBD1 on 6 matching bases. This CDR3 is built from 16 residues. With 0 bases removed from V and 2 bases from J, the gap between germline ends came to 13 bases. Germline V lookup: CDR1 LGHNA, CDR2 YSLEER.

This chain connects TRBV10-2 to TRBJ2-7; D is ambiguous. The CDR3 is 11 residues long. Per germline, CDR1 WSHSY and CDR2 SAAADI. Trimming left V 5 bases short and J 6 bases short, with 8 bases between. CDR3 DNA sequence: TGCGCCAGCAGTAACCCGGGCGAGCAGTACTTC. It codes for CASSNPGEQYF.

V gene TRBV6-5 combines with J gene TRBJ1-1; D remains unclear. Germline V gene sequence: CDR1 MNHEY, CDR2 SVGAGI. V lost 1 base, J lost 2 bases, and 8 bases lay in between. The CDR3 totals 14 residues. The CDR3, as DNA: TGTGCCAGCAGTTACTGGAGGACTAACACTGAAGCTTTCTTT. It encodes CASSYWRTNTEAFF.

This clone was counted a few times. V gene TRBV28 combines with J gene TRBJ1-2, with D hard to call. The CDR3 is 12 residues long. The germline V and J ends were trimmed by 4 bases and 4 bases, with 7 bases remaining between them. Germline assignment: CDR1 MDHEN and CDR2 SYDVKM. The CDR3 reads CASSYTTYGYTF. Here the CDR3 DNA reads TGTGCCAGCAGTTATACTACCTATGGCTACACCTTC.

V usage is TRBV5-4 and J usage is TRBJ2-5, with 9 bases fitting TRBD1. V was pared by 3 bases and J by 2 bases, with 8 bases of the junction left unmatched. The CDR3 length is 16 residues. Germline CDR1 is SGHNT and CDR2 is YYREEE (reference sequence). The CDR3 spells CASSSDRGTTQETQYF. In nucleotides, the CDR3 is TGTGCCAGCAGCTCGGACAGGGGCACCACTCAAGAGACCCAGTACTTC.

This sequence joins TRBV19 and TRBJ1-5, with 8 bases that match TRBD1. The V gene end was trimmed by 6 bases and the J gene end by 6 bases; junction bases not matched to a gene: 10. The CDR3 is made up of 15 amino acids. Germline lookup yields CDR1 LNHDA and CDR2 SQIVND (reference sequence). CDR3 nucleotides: TGTGCCAGTAGCATGGACAGGGAGTCGGTTCAGCCCCAGCATTTT. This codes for CASSMDRESVQPQHF.

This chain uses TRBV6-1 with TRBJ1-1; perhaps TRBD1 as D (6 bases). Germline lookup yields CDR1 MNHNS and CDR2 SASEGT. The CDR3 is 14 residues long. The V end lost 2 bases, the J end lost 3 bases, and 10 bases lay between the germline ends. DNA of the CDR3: TGTGCCAGCAGTGAAAACAGGGAGTACACTGAAGCTTTCTTT. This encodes CASSENREYTEAFF.

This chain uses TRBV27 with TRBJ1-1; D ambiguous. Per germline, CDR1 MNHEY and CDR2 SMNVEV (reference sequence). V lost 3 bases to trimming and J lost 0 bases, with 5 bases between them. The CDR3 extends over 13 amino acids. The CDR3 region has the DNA TGTGCCAGCAGTTTGAGTGTGAACACTGAAGCTTTCTTT. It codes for CASSLSVNTEAFF.

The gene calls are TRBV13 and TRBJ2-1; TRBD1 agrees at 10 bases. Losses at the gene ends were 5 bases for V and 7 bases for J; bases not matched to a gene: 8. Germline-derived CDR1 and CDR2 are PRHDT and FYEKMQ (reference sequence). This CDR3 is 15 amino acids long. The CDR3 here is CASSPWTGGWNEQFF. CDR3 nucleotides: TGTGCCAGCAGCCCCTGGACAGGGGGTTGGAATGAGCAGTTCTTC.

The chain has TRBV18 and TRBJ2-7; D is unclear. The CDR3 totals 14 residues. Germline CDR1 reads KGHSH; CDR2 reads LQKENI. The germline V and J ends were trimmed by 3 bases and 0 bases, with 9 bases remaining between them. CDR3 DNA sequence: TGTGCCAGCTCACCCACCCGCAGCTCCTACGAGCAGTACTTC. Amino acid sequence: CASSPTRSSYEQYF.

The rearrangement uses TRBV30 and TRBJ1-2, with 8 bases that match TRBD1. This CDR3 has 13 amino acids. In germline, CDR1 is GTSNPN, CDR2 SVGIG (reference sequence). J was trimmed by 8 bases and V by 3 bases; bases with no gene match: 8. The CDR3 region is CAWRQGANAGYTF. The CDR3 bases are TGTGCCTGGAGGCAGGGGGCAAATGCGGGCTACACCTTC.

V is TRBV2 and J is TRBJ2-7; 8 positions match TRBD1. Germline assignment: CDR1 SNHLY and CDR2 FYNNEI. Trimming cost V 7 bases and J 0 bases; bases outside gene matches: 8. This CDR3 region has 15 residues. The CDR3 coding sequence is TGTGCCAGCACATTACAGGGGGAAAGCTCCTACGAGCAGTACTTC. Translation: CASTLQGESSYEQYF.

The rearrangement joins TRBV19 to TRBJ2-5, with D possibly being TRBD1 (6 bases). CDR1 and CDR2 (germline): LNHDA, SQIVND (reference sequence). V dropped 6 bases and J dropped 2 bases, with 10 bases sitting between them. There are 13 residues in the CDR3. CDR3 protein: CASSAGTQETQYF. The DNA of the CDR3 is TGTGCCAGTAGCGCCGGGACACAAGAGACCCAGTACTTC.

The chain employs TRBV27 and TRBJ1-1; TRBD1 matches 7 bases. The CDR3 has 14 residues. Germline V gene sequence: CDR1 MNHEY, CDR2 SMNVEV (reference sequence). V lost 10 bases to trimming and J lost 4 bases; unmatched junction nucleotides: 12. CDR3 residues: CATSLTGSSTEAFF. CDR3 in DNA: TGTGCCACCTCCCTGACAGGGTCGAGCACTGAAGCTTTCTTT.

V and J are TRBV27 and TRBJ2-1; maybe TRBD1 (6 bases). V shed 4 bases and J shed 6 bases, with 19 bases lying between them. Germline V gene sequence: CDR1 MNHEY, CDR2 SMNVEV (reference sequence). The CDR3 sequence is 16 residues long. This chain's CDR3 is CASSYKSGDSINEQFF. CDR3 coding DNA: TGTGCCAGCAGTTACAAATCAGGGGATTCGATCAATGAGCAGTTCTTC.